The T cell receptor beta chain under discussion was sequenced for a study of sequential checkpoint blockade in melanoma. Across the study: Arm A got nivolumab then ipilimumab; arm B the reverse, 1:1. Each arm's sequence ended with maintenance nivolumab.

With V trimmed by 4 bases and J by 7 bases, 7 bases remained unmatched. The germline CDR1 and CDR2 sequences are MNHEY and SVGAGI. CDR3 size: 14 residues. Treatment in this sample: randomized to nivolumab then ipilimumab (arm A) or the reverse (arm B). The data were produced by immunoSEQ multiplex PCR, yet TCRdb's version contains in-frame clones alone and is incomplete. Of 21,000 or so clones in the sample, roughly 80% were seen once. The chain recombines TRBV6-5 with TRBJ1-2, with 9 bases lining up with TRBD1. This sequence was found in a human donor with melanoma. Sequenced material: CD8+ T cells sorted from blood (inferred from file names), taken from a patient given nivolumab and ipilimumab in sequence. CDR3 coding DNA: TGTGCCAGCAGTTCCGGGACAGGGTACACTGGCTACACCTTC. This sequence encodes CASSSGTGYTGYTF.